The rows below give T cell receptor beta chains drawn from one sample of a study of OX40 agonist ivuxolimab in advanced cancers. Method: immunoSEQ multiplex PCR; TCRdb's copy keeps in-frame clones and lacks some. The sample records around 80,000 clones, more than 80% being singletons. The specimen comprised CD4+ or CD8+ T cells sorted from blood, sampled in a trial of the OX40 agonist ivuxolimab. These receptors came from an adult with an advanced solid tumor such as melanoma, head and neck, liver or kidney cancer. CDR3s include the opening cysteine and the closing phenylalanine or tryptophan. Each record gives: D gene, clone size, J gene, V gene, CDR3 protein, CDR3 DNA. The D gene is left open where the match is weak. Part of the rows lack a size; the others show once, few, many or a class for expanded clones.

TRBD2	NA	TRBJ2-2	TRBV7-9	CASSLAAGGAGELFF	TGTGCCAGCAGCTTAGCGGCGGGGGGCGCGGGGGAGCTGTTTTTT
TRBD2	NA	TRBJ2-5	TRBV25-1	CASSESRSGGARETQYF	TGTGCCAGCAGTGAATCTCGGAGCGGGGGGGCCCGGGAGACCCAGTACTTC
TRBD1	NA	TRBJ1-2	TRBV5-4	CASSLGGTGAFGYTF	TGTGCCAGCAGCTTGGGCGGGACAGGGGCGTTCGGCTACACCTTC
TRBD1	few	TRBJ2-1	TRBV6-1	CASLDRGRTTDEQFF	TGTGCCAGCCTGGACAGGGGGAGAACCACTGATGAGCAGTTCTTC
NA	NA	TRBJ1-5	TRBV6-5	CASSYGSNQPQHF	TGTGCCAGCAGTTACGGGTCCAATCAGCCCCAGCATTTT
NA	few	TRBJ2-3	TRBV5-4	CASSLRGADTQYF	TGTGCCAGCAGCTTGAGAGGTGCAGATACGCAGTATTTT
NA	NA	TRBJ1-2	TRBV28	CASRSGAVNYGYTF	TGTGCCAGCAGATCAGGGGCCGTTAACTATGGCTACACCTTC
TRBD1	NA	TRBJ2-5	TRBV6-1	CASRGTGKETQYF	TGTGCCAGCAGGGGGACAGGGAAAGAGACCCAGTACTTC
TRBD2	few	TRBJ2-7	TRBV14	CASSHRYGLVPILEQYF	TGTGCCAGCAGCCACCGATACGGACTAGTACCCATCCTCGAGCAGTACTTC
NA	NA	TRBJ2-7	TRBV29-1	CSVSLGDKQYF	TGCAGCGTCTCATTGGGGGACAAGCAGTACTTC
NA	NA	TRBJ1-2	TRBV28	CASSFAGDKANYGYTF	TGTGCCAGCAGTTTCGCAGGGGACAAAGCTAACTATGGCTACACCTTC
NA	NA	TRBJ2-3	TRBV4-1	CASSHIKGGWRMTDTQYF	TGCGCCAGCAGCCATATCAAAGGAGGGTGGAGAATGACAGATACGCAGTATTTT
TRBD2	NA	TRBJ2-3	TRBV5-1	CATSLAGGVDTQYF	TGCGCCACCTCACTAGCGGGCGGGGTAGATACGCAGTATTTT
TRBD1	NA	TRBJ1-2	TRBV19	CASSGTGGFRGYTF	TGTGCCAGTAGTGGGACAGGGGGTTTCCGTGGCTACACCTTC
NA	NA	TRBJ2-3	TRBV5-1	CASSLSGGYPDTQYF	TGCGCCAGCAGCTTGTCCGGGGGCTACCCAGATACGCAGTATTTT
TRBD1	NA	TRBJ1-1	TRBV20-1	CSANRDSEAFF	TGCAGTGCTAACCGGGACAGTGAAGCTTTCTTT
TRBD2	NA	TRBJ2-5	TRBV11-2	CASSLLSAREGTQYF	TGTGCCAGCAGCTTATTATCGGCCAGGGAGGGGACCCAGTACTTC
TRBD1	NA	TRBJ1-2	TRBV6-5	CASSLDRRGYGYTF	TGTGCCAGCAGTTTGGACAGGAGGGGATATGGCTACACCTTC
NA	NA	TRBJ1-6	TRBV25-1	CATMGWDSPLHF	TGTGCCACTATGGGGTGGGATTCACCCCTCCACTTT
NA	NA	TRBJ1-1	TRBV5-1	CASELGGERTEAFF	TGCGCCAGCGAGCTCGGGGGGGAACGCACTGAAGCTTTCTTT
TRBD2	NA	TRBJ2-3	TRBV30	CAWSVREGADTQYF	TGTGCCTGGAGTGTACGGGAGGGTGCAGATACGCAGTATTTT
NA	NA	TRBJ2-5	TRBV5-6	CASSPGRHQETQYF	TGTGCCAGCAGCCCGGGACGCCACCAAGAGACCCAGTACTTC
NA	NA	TRBJ1-2	TRBV2	CASSYLEGTTYSYTF	TGTGCCAGCTCATATCTAGAAGGGACAACCTATAGCTACACCTTC
NA	NA	TRBJ1-2	TRBV30	CAWSTSYIGGNGYTF	TGTGCCTGGAGTACCTCTTACATCGGAGGGAATGGCTACACCTTC
TRBD1	NA	TRBJ1-5	TRBV19	CASSSGTANQPQHF	TGTGCCAGTAGTTCCGGGACAGCCAATCAGCCCCAGCATTTT
NA	NA	TRBJ1-5	TRBV19	CASSIGKGFAGQPQHF	TGTGCCAGTAGTATAGGTAAGGGGTTTGCTGGTCAGCCCCAGCATTTT
TRBD1	NA	TRBJ1-2	TRBV19	CATKRTGSIANYGYTF	TGTGCCACCAAAAGGACAGGGTCTATAGCTAACTATGGCTACACCTTC
TRBD2	few	TRBJ2-3	TRBV14	CASSHKTSGLWMNTQYF	TGTGCCAGCAGCCACAAGACTAGCGGGCTTTGGATGAATACGCAGTATTTT
NA	NA	TRBJ2-5	TRBV7-3	CASSRGRQGWQETQYF	TGTGCCAGCAGCCGCGGTAGGCAGGGATGGCAAGAGACCCAGTACTTC
NA	NA	TRBJ1-2	TRBV5-1	CASSDPGTSNYGYTF	TGCGCCAGCAGCGATCCGGGGACCTCTAACTATGGCTACACCTTC
NA	once	TRBJ2-3	TRBV10-3	CAISRISTDTQYF	TGTGCCATCAGTAGAATTAGCACAGATACGCAGTATTTT
NA	once	TRBJ2-7	TRBV9	CASSVDWGHSYEQYF	TGTGCCAGCAGCGTAGATTGGGGGCATTCTTACGAGCAGTACTTC
NA	NA	TRBJ2-3	TRBV30	CAWSGTEGISTDTQYF	TGTGCCTGGAGCGGTACTGAGGGTATAAGCACAGATACGCAGTATTTT
NA	NA	TRBJ1-6	TRBV10-3	CAISVQQANNSPLHF	TGTGCCATCAGTGTACAACAGGCCAATAATTCACCCCTCCACTTT
NA	once	TRBJ2-5	TRBV19	CASMFTRGAQETQYF	TGTGCCAGTATGTTTACCCGGGGAGCCCAAGAGACCCAGTACTTC
NA	NA	TRBJ2-2	TRBV2	CASSEAEYTGELFF	TGTGCCAGCAGTGAAGCAGAGTACACCGGGGAGCTGTTTTTT
NA	NA	TRBJ1-1	TRBV19	CASSITESEAFF	TGTGCCAGTAGTATAACGGAGAGTGAAGCTTTCTTT
TRBD1	NA	TRBJ1-5	TRBV11-2	CASSLDYRDSRNQPQHF	TGTGCCAGCAGCTTAGATTACCGGGACAGCCGCAATCAGCCCCAGCATTTT
NA	NA	TRBJ1-1	TRBV18	CASSPPGAVNTEAFF	TGTGCCAGCTCACCACCCGGGGCGGTGAACACTGAAGCTTTCTTT
NA	few	TRBJ1-1	TRBV14	CASSQDRVTEAFF	TGTGCCAGCAGCCAAGATCGGGTCACTGAAGCTTTCTTT
NA	NA	TRBJ1-5	TRBV29-1	CSVGESNQPQHF	TGCAGCGTTGGAGAAAGCAATCAGCCCCAGCATTTT
TRBD2	few	TRBJ2-1	TRBV27	CASSFGGGAYNEQFF	TGTGCCAGCAGTTTTGGCGGGGGGGCTTACAATGAGCAGTTCTTC
NA	few	TRBJ1-5	TRBV28	CASSFTGTNQPQHF	TGTGCCAGCAGTTTTACGGGGACCAATCAGCCCCAGCATTTT
NA	NA	TRBJ2-7	TRBV19	CASSIPDRPYEQYF	TGTGCCAGTAGTATCCCGGACAGACCGTACGAGCAGTACTTC
NA	NA	TRBJ2-2	TRBV5-4	CASSLWGWGQTGELFF	TGTGCCAGCAGCCTCTGGGGGTGGGGTCAGACCGGGGAGCTGTTTTTT
NA	NA	TRBJ1-1	TRBV5-1	CASSLEGADTEAFF	TGCGCCAGCAGCTTGGAGGGAGCCGACACTGAAGCTTTCTTT
NA	NA	TRBJ2-7	TRBV5-1	CASSLYYEQYF	TGCGCCAGCAGCCTGTACTACGAGCAGTACTTC
NA	NA	TRBJ2-1	TRBV11-2	CASSLSRAFSYNEQFF	TGTGCCAGCAGCTTATCCAGGGCCTTCTCCTACAATGAGCAGTTCTTC
NA	NA	TRBJ2-7	TRBV5-6	CASSPQAISESRYF	TGTGCCAGCAGCCCACAGGCCATCTCTGAATCCCGATACTTC
NA	once	TRBJ1-6	TRBV28	CASSVPNYRDGSPLHF	TGTGCCAGCAGTGTCCCCAATTACAGAGATGGATCACCCCTCCACTTT
TRBD1	NA	TRBJ1-1	TRBV4-3	CASSQTKTGGESMNTEAFF	TGCGCCAGCAGCCAAACCAAAACAGGGGGCGAATCGATGAACACTGAAGCTTTCTTT
NA	NA	TRBJ1-5	TRBV7-2	CASSHGHPDQPQHF	TGTGCCAGCAGCCACGGACACCCCGATCAGCCCCAGCATTTT
TRBD1	NA	TRBJ2-1	TRBV19	CASSISGGSYNEQFF	TGTGCCAGTAGTATATCAGGGGGCTCCTACAATGAGCAGTTCTTC
NA	NA	TRBJ2-7	TRBV28	CASSLGGTYEQYF	TGTGCCAGCAGTTTGGGCGGGACCTACGAGCAGTACTTC
TRBD1	NA	TRBJ2-1	TRBV2	CASSEYGTGHNEQFF	TGTGCCAGCAGTGAATACGGGACAGGGCACAATGAGCAGTTCTTC
NA	NA	TRBJ1-3	TRBV5-4	CASSLNTVSGNTIYF	TGTGCCAGCAGCTTGAACACCGTCTCTGGAAACACCATATATTTT
NA	NA	TRBJ2-3	TRBV5-1	CASSFPSTETDTQYF	TGCGCCAGCAGCTTCCCTAGTACTGAGACAGATACGCAGTATTTT
NA	NA	TRBJ2-3	TRBV27	CASAGGAGDTQYF	TGTGCCAGCGCTGGGGGGGCTGGAGATACGCAGTATTTT
NA	NA	TRBJ1-3	TRBV6-1	CASSSEGNTIYF	TGTGCCAGCAGTAGTGAGGGAAACACCATATATTTT